This TCR beta chain was profiled in a study of T cells after yellow fever vaccination. Whole-study results and caveats: Peaking on day 5 versus 15, the secondary response was faster but weaker.

TCRdb re-called the 5' RACE reads with MiXCR, one entry per CDR3 protein. Here the sample spans about 320,000 distinct CDR3 sequences, around 7% being singletons. V lost 4 bases, J lost 5 bases, and 24 bases lay in between. Germline V gene data show CDR1 as SGHDT and CDR2 as YYEEEE. The CDR3 is 17 residues long. This clonotype turned up a few times. The antigen is undetermined. This chain links TRBV5-6 with TRBJ1-2, with D perhaps TRBD1 (6 bases). The sequencing used PBMCs, collected around 45 days after the first yellow fever vaccination. This receptor was identified in a man in his late teens or twenties who received the YFV17D yellow fever vaccine. Here the CDR3 DNA reads TGTGCCAGCAGCGAGCTCGGTTCAGGGCTAGGGGGATATGGCTACACCTTC. It is translated as CASSELGSGLGGYGYTF.